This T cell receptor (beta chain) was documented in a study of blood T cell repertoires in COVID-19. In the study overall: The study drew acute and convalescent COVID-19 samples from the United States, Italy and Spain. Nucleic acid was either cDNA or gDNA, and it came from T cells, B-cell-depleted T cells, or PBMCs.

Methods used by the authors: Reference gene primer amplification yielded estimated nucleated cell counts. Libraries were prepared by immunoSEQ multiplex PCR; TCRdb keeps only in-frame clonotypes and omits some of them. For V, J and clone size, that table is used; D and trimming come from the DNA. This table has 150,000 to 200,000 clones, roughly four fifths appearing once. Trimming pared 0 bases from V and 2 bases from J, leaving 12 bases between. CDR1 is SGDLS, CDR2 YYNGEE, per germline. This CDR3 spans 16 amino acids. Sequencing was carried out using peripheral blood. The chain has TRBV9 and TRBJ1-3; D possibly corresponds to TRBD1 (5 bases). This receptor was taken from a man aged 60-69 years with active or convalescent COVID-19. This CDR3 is CASSVDSGGTGNTIYF. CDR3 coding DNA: TGTGCCAGCAGCGTAGATAGCGGGGGTACTGGAAACACCATATATTTT.